This passage covers 25 T cell receptor beta chains from one sample sequenced in a study of blood T cell repertoires in COVID-19 (TCRdb year 2020). The method was the immunoSEQ multiplex PCR assay. This immuneACCESS table, as held by TCRdb, lists in-frame sequences with V and J called but not all clones. Of the missing ones, under half trace to an unresolved V gene in checked studies; the others have no known cause. A total of roughly 50,000 clones appear in this sample, approximately 85% of them only once. The ten most abundant clones make up approximately 6.9% of the sample. Sequencing was carried out using peripheral blood. The receptors shown here come from a man aged 55 to 69 with acute or convalescent COVID-19.

The chain employs TRBV5-4 and TRBJ2-2, with 8 bases that match TRBD1. V lost 3 bases to trimming and J lost 3 bases; unmatched junction nucleotides: 7. The length of the CDR3 is 16 residues. Germline V gene lookup returns CDR1 SGHNT and CDR2 YYREEE (reference sequence). CDR3 residues: CASSSQTGVDTGELFF. DNA of the CDR3: TGTGCCAGCAGCTCCCAGACAGGGGTGGACACCGGGGAGCTGTTTTTT.

The rearrangement uses TRBV18 and TRBJ2-1; D ambiguous. Germline V gene lookup returns CDR1 KGHSH and CDR2 LQKENI. The CDR3 totals 12 residues. The ends were cut back, 3 bases at V and 11 bases at J, with 11 bases in the middle. The CDR3 DNA reads TGTGCCAGCTCACCCCCAGACTCCAAGCAGTTCTTC. Protein sequence: CASSPPDSKQFF.

The rearrangement links TRBV3-1 (or the pseudogene TRBV3-2) to TRBJ2-7, with D possibly being TRBD1 (6 bases). Between the trimmed V and J ends, which lost 4 bases and 6 bases, there was a span of 10 bases. In germline, CDR1 is LGHDT, CDR2 YNNKEL (reference sequence). The CDR3 runs to 12 residues. CDR3 sequence (DNA): TGTGCCAGCAGCCCAACAGGGAGCGAGCAGTACTTC. It yields the protein CASSPTGSEQYF.

The chain carries TRBV3-1 (or the pseudogene TRBV3-2) and TRBJ2-7, with D tentatively TRBD1 (5 bases). Trimming pared 1 base from V and 6 bases from J, leaving 10 bases between. Germline lookup yields CDR1 LGHDT and CDR2 YNNKEL (reference sequence). The CDR3 has 13 residues. The CDR3 protein is CASSQALGREQYF. The CDR3 region has the DNA TGTGCCAGCAGCCAAGCCCTGGGGCGCGAGCAGTACTTC.

The CDR3 DNA reads as TGTGCCAGCAGTGAATCTAGGGCCAAAAACATTCAGTACTTC. Residues: CASSESRAKNIQYF. The rearrangement uses TRBV6-1 and TRBJ2-4; D gene unclear. This CDR3 is 14 amino acids long. Per germline, CDR1 MNHNS and CDR2 SASEGT. Deletions cut 2 bases from V and 1 base from J, with 6 bases between.

The rearrangement links TRBV28 to TRBJ2-4; D uncertain. With 7 bases removed from V and 8 bases from J, the gap between germline ends came to 9 bases. The CDR3 runs 11 residues. CDR1 is MDHEN and CDR2 is SYDVKM in the germline V gene. CDR3 bases: TGTGCCAGCACCTCTTCGGACATTCAGTACTTC. It encodes CASTSSDIQYF.

This clone was seen just once. This chain connects TRBV14 to TRBJ2-7; TRBD2 is a possible D gene (6 bases). With 0 bases removed from V and 2 bases from J, the gap between germline ends came to 14 bases. Germline-derived CDR1 and CDR2 are SGHDN and FVKESK. The CDR3 runs 16 residues. The CDR3 loop is CASSQEPRRDAYEQYF. In DNA form, the CDR3 reads TGTGCCAGCAGCCAAGAGCCCCGGCGGGATGCCTACGAGCAGTACTTC.

V gene TRBV28 combines with J gene TRBJ2-7; TRBD1 matches at 11 bases. The CDR3 contains 17 residues. Germline loops: CDR1 MDHEN, CDR2 SYDVKM. V was clipped by 5 bases and J by 2 bases; unmatched bases: 11. CDR3 region: CASSPPTGQGAAYEQYF. CDR3 bases: TGTGCCAGCAGTCCTCCCACCGGACAGGGGGCAGCCTACGAGCAGTACTTC.

The chain has TRBV12-3 or TRBV12-4 and TRBJ1-1; a possible D gene is TRBD1 (6 bases). V dropped 8 bases and J dropped 0 bases, with 10 bases sitting between them. The CDR3 spans 13 residues. Here the CDR3 DNA reads TGTGCCAGCGACAGGTTCATGAACACTGAAGCTTTCTTT. Translation gives CASDRFMNTEAFF.

V and J are TRBV15 and TRBJ2-3; 7 nucleotides match TRBD2. This CDR3 has 15 amino acids. Germline trimming cut 3 bases from V and 2 bases from J; bases unmatched to any gene: 5. The germline V gene has CDR1 LNHNV and CDR2 YYDKDF (reference sequence). CDR3 sequence reads: CATSSGLADTDTQYF. In nucleotides, the CDR3 is TGTGCCACCAGCAGTGGTCTAGCGGACACAGATACGCAGTATTTT.

V is TRBV5-1 and J is TRBJ1-1; D is possibly TRBD1 (6 bases). Germline CDR1 is SGHRS and CDR2 is YFSETQ. With 0 bases removed from V and 9 bases from J, the gap between germline ends came to 12 bases. CDR3 length: 13 amino acids. CDR3 nucleotides: TGCGCCAGCAGCTTGGACAGGGTTGCTAAAGCTTTCTTT. Its translation is CASSLDRVAKAFF.

The J gene is TRBJ2-5, the V gene TRBV5-4, with a weak D call TRBD1 (5 bases). V was shortened by 3 bases and J by 1 base, with 10 bases between the two germline ends. Germline V gene data show CDR1 as SGHNT and CDR2 as YYREEE (reference sequence). The CDR3 contains 14 residues. This CDR3 reads CASSSITGQETQYF. The CDR3 DNA follows: TGTGCCAGCAGCTCGATTACAGGCCAAGAGACCCAGTACTTC.

CDR3 nucleotides: TGTGCCAGCAGAAGGACAGGTCCCGAGACCCAGTACTTC. As protein: CASRRTGPETQYF. V gene TRBV6-5 combines with J gene TRBJ2-5; TRBD1 matches 7 bases. Germline V gives CDR1 MNHEY, CDR2 SVGAGI. The CDR3 consists of 13 residues. Trimming removed 6 bases from V and 5 bases from J; junction bases left unmatched: 6.

CDR3 sequence reads: CASRRLVYGYTF. The CDR3 nucleotides are TGTGCCAGCAGACGACTTGTATATGGCTACACCTTC. The rearrangement links TRBV12-3 or TRBV12-4 to TRBJ1-2; D unresolved. This CDR3 contains 12 residues. V was shortened by 6 bases and J by 5 bases, with 10 bases between the two germline ends.

The chain is built from TRBV6-5 and TRBJ1-5; the D gene is possibly TRBD1 (6 bases). Trimming cost V 9 bases and J 9 bases, with 15 bases left between them. Germline loops: CDR1 MNHEY, CDR2 SVGAGI. The CDR3 length is 12 residues. The CDR3 sequence is CASPGQSWPQHF. The CDR3 DNA follows: TGTGCCAGTCCCGGACAGTCCTGGCCCCAGCATTTT.

V usage is TRBV5-1 and J usage is TRBJ2-7; 13 bases map to TRBD2. The CDR3 length is 17 residues. Germline CDR1 and CDR2: SGHRS and YFSETQ. V was clipped by 7 bases and J by 6 bases; unmatched bases: 16. DNA of the CDR3: TGCGCCAGCGTTCAAAGGCCCGGACTAGCGGGAGAGATCGAGCAGTACTTC. This encodes CASVQRPGLAGEIEQYF.

This chain links TRBV5-1 with TRBJ2-1; 11 nucleotides align to TRBD2. After removal of 3 bases from V and 8 bases from J, the junction contained 13 bases not matched to a gene. Germline V CDR1 and CDR2: SGHRS, YFSETQ. The CDR3 runs 17 residues. CDR3 in DNA: TGCGCCAGCAGCTCCTATCTAGCGGGAGGAACTGTTGATGAGCAGTTCTTC. Protein sequence: CASSSYLAGGTVDEQFF.

V and J are TRBV5-4 and TRBJ2-3; TRBD2 agrees at 9 bases. V lost 4 bases, J lost 1 base, and 4 bases stayed unmatched. In germline, CDR1 is SGHNT, CDR2 YYREEE (reference sequence). The CDR3 is made up of 15 amino acids. In DNA, the CDR3 is TGTGCCAGCAGCAACATAGCGGGAGGCACAGATACGCAGTATTTT. It codes for CASSNIAGGTDTQYF. Looking up the rest from reference TRBV5-4 and TRBJ2-3 gives the full variable domain: ETGVTQSPTHLIKTRGQQVTLRCSSQSGHNTVSWYQQALGQGPQFIFQYYREEENGRGNFPPRFSGLQFPNYSSELNVNALELDDSALYLCASSNIAGGTDTQYFGPGTRLTVL.

The chain has TRBV28 and TRBJ1-1; no firm D call. The CDR3 sequence is 15 residues long. The V gene lost 3 bases and the J gene lost 1 base, with 12 bases spanning the gap. CDR1 MDHEN and CDR2 SYDVKM come from the germline V gene. In DNA form, the CDR3 reads TGTGCCAGCAGTTTCAACAATGGGAGGAACACTGAAGCTTTCTTT. This sequence encodes CASSFNNGRNTEAFF. Based on the CDR3 plus reference TRBV28 and TRBJ1-1, the full variable domain is DVKVTQSSRYLVKRTGEKVFLECVQDMDHENMFWYRQDPGLGLRLIYFSYDVKMKEKGDIPEGYSVSREKKERFSLILESASTNQTSMYLCASSFNNGRNTEAFFGQGTRLTVV.

This chain links TRBV10-3 with TRBJ1-2; 9 nucleotides align to TRBD1. Germline V CDR1 and CDR2: ENHRY, SYGVKD. With V trimmed by 6 bases and J by 2 bases, 4 bases remained unmatched. The CDR3 extends over 14 amino acids. The CDR3 protein is CAISPGQGNYGYTF. CDR3 bases: TGTGCCATCAGCCCGGGACAGGGCAACTATGGCTACACCTTC.

This clone was seen once. The J gene is TRBJ2-5, the V gene TRBV7-8; D is ambiguous. V gave up 6 bases and J gave up 1 base, with 12 bases separating them. The CDR3 spans 14 residues. CDR1 and CDR2 (germline): SGHVS, FQNEAQ. The CDR3 DNA follows: TGTGCCAGCAGGCTGTTGTCGGTCCAAGAGACCCAGTACTTC. It is translated as CASRLLSVQETQYF.

The chain combines TRBV3-1 (or the pseudogene TRBV3-2) with TRBJ2-7; no clear D gene. The CDR3 is 13 amino acids. Trimming took 0 bases from V and 9 from J, leaving 12 bases between them. Germline V lookup: CDR1 LGHDT, CDR2 YNNKEL (reference sequence). CDR3 region: CASSQETPVGQYF. In nucleotides, the CDR3 is TGTGCCAGCAGCCAAGAAACCCCTGTCGGGCAGTACTTC.

The chain has TRBV28 and TRBJ1-2; D is perhaps TRBD1 (6 bases). This CDR3 is 16 amino acids long. V was clipped by 1 base and J by 1 base, with 13 bases between them. CDR1 is MDHEN, CDR2 SYDVKM, per germline. The CDR3 nucleotides are TGTGCCAGCAGTTTATTCCCGAGGGGGTATAACTATGGCTACACCTTC. Residues: CASSLFPRGYNYGYTF.

V gene TRBV5-5 combines with J gene TRBJ1-5; TRBD1 aligns across 8 bases. V lost 4 bases and J lost 3; bases outside the gene matches: 3. This CDR3 comprises 14 residues. The germline CDR1 and CDR2 sequences are SGHKS and YYEKEE (reference sequence). Here the CDR3 reads CASSPGGFNQPQHF. The DNA of the CDR3 is TGTGCCAGCAGCCCAGGGGGCTTCAATCAGCCCCAGCATTTT.

This chain connects TRBV6-2 or TRBV6-3 to TRBJ1-5; D uncertain. Per the germline V gene, CDR1 is MNHEY and CDR2 is SVGEGT. V lost 4 bases to trimming and J lost 3 bases, with 13 bases between them. This CDR3 contains 15 residues. This CDR3 reads CASSFLFSLNQPQHF. CDR3 coding DNA: TGTGCCAGCAGTTTTTTATTCAGTCTCAATCAGCCCCAGCATTTT.